This T cell receptor (beta chain) appears in the sequencing data of a study of neurological immune-mediated disorders. Study-wide results and caveats: Falling below healthy controls, multiple sclerosis showed the least TCR clonal expansion, while HTLV-1-associated myelopathy showed the most. TCR-beta repertoires seemed private in all groups, with no expanded CDR3 amino acid sequences shared.

TCRdb independently ran MiXCR on the 5' RACE reads; one entry per CDR3 protein. The data contain about 80,000 distinct CDR3 sequences, around 4.7% of them singletons. Indicated time point: longitudinal time-point 3. Trimming pared 5 bases from V and 7 bases from J, leaving 15 bases between. Germline CDR1 reads SGHVS; CDR2 reads FNYEAQ. The CDR3 has 13 residues. This clonotype was picked up many times. Its antigen is currently unknown. Sequenced input: PBMCs. This chain links TRBV7-6 with TRBJ2-7; D may be TRBD1 or TRBD2 (5 bases each). This receptor was taken from a woman aged 55-75 years with multiple sclerosis. CDR3: CASSRDGIEEQYF. CDR3 bases: TGTGCCAGCAGCCGGGACGGCATAGAGGAGCAGTACTTC.